This passage covers 31 T cell receptor beta chains from one sample sequenced in a study of CD8 T cells in Susac syndrome (dated by TCRdb to the late 2010s). Library method: the immunoSEQ multiplex PCR assay. RNA was extracted using the RNeasy kit, and roughly 0.5 to 1 ug of the RNA was reverse transcribed with random hexamers. The raw public reads went through TCRdb reprocessing: fastp at Q25, MiXCR clone calling, in-frame beta chains kept. Identical CDR3 protein sequences are pooled into one entry, listed with their most common genes and DNA. This sample has around 80,000 distinct CDR3 sequences in its table, and approximately 94% of those were observed once. The ten most abundant clones make up less than 0.6% of the sample. The specimen sequenced was CD8+ T cells from PBMCs. Receptors were obtained from a human donor with Susac syndrome.

V gene TRBV12-5 combines with J gene TRBJ2-7, with D possibly matching TRBD1 (6 bases). The CDR3 runs 14 residues. Trimming took 6 bases from V and 3 from J, leaving 15 bases between them. Looked up from germline, CDR1 is LGHNT and CDR2 is FRNRAP. CDR3 in DNA: TGTGCTAGTGGACTCAAGGGGGAACACTACGAGCAGTACTTC. Protein product: CASGLKGEHYEQYF.

The chain is built from TRBV2 and TRBJ2-1, with a weak D call TRBD2 (6 bases). V lost 8 bases and J lost 6, with 17 bases in between. CDR1 is SNHLY, CDR2 FYNNEI, per germline. The CDR3 has 14 amino acids. CDR3 sequence: CASQTGTDFNEQFF. The CDR3 DNA follows: TGTGCCAGCCAAACCGGGACTGACTTCAATGAGCAGTTCTTC.

The chain carries TRBV5-1 and TRBJ2-5, with TRBD1 identical over 7 bases. This CDR3 has 14 amino acids. From germline, CDR1 is SGHRS and CDR2 YFSETQ. The J segment lost 4 bases and the V segment lost 0 bases, leaving 3 bases of the junction unmatched. CDR3 sequence: CASSLGTGLETQYF. Here the CDR3 DNA reads TGCGCCAGCAGCTTGGGGACAGGTTTAGAGACCCAGTACTTC.

The rearrangement uses TRBV20-1 and TRBJ2-7; TRBD1 matches 8 bases. The CDR3 consists of 14 residues. V dropped 4 bases and J dropped 1; count of bases not matched to a gene: 6. Germline assignment: CDR1 DFQATT and CDR2 SNEGSKA (reference sequence). CDR3 protein: CSANRQGNSYEQYF. The DNA of the CDR3 is TGCAGTGCTAACCGACAGGGGAATTCCTACGAGCAGTACTTC.

The chain combines TRBV7-2 with TRBJ2-3; D ambiguous. Trimming shortened V by 1 base and J by 0 bases, and 8 bases separated the two germline ends. CDR3 length: 15 residues. The germline gives CDR1 SGHTA, CDR2 FQGNSA. CDR3 in amino acids: CASSLEGTSTDTQYF. CDR3 coding DNA: TGTGCCAGCAGCTTAGAGGGAACTAGCACAGATACGCAGTATTTT.

The chain has TRBV20-1 and TRBJ2-2; D may be TRBD2 (6 bases). Germline V gives CDR1 DFQATT, CDR2 SNEGSKA (reference sequence). This CDR3 contains 17 residues. The V and J ends lost 0 bases and 0 bases respectively, with 14 bases between them. The CDR3 sequence: CSARDPRGLTNTGELFF. The CDR3 nucleotides read TGCAGTGCTAGAGATCCCCGGGGACTCACGAACACCGGGGAGCTGTTTTTT.

V and J are TRBV7-9 and TRBJ2-5; 7 nucleotides match TRBD1. J lost 2 bases, V lost 3 bases, and 3 bases had no gene match. Germline CDR1 SEHNR, CDR2 FQNEAQ (reference sequence). This CDR3 spans 14 amino acids. CDR3 nucleotide sequence: TGTGCCAGCAGCTTTCAGGGGGTTCAAGAGACCCAGTACTTC. As protein: CASSFQGVQETQYF.

This clonotype was detected a few times. The chain recombines TRBV20-1 with TRBJ1-4, with a weak D call TRBD1 (5 bases). The V gene lost 4 bases and the J gene lost 4 bases, with 10 bases spanning the gap. CDR1 is DFQATT, CDR2 SNEGSKA, per germline (reference sequence). This CDR3 is built from 13 residues. DNA of the CDR3: TGCAGTGCTATCCGGGACGTTAATGAAAAACTGTTTTTT. Encoded protein: CSAIRDVNEKLFF.

The rearrangement joins TRBV6-5 to TRBJ1-5; 7 nucleotides align to TRBD1. The CDR3 has 14 amino acids. Trimming removed 6 bases from V and 4 bases from J; junction bases left unmatched: 6. Germline values: CDR1 MNHEY, CDR2 SVGAGI. The CDR3 is CASSTGQSNQPQHF. DNA of the CDR3: TGTGCCAGCAGCACGGGACAGAGTAATCAGCCCCAGCATTTT.

This chain joins TRBV4-1 and TRBJ1-2, with a weak D call TRBD1 (5 bases). This CDR3 region has 13 residues. From germline, CDR1 is MGHRA and CDR2 YSYEKL. The germline V and J ends were trimmed by 1 base and 13 bases, with 16 bases remaining between them. The chain's CDR3 is CASSQGPGTRSTF. CDR3 coding DNA: TGCGCCAGCAGCCAAGGACCCGGGACCCGCTCCACCTTC.

The chain uses TRBV15 and TRBJ2-1; tentatively, D is TRBD2 (7 bases). Looked up from germline, CDR1 is LNHNV and CDR2 is YYDKDF (reference sequence). This CDR3 spans 16 amino acids. V was trimmed by 0 bases and J by 3 bases, leaving 12 bases between them. The CDR3: CATSRDLGGLYNEQFF. CDR3 nucleotide sequence: TGTGCCACCAGCAGAGATTTGGGGGGGCTCTACAATGAGCAGTTCTTC.

The genes are TRBV2 and TRBJ2-7; 7 bases align to TRBD1. This CDR3 contains 14 residues. Germline assignment: CDR1 SNHLY and CDR2 FYNNEI. The V and J ends lost 6 bases and 3 bases, in that order; junction bases with no gene match: 8. The CDR3 DNA reads TGTGCCAGCAGGGAATCGGGACAGATCTACGAGCAGTACTTC. Its translation is CASRESGQIYEQYF.

This rearrangement joins TRBV13 to TRBJ2-5; the D call may be TRBD1 or TRBD2 (5 bases each). The CDR3 extends over 15 amino acids. CDR1 is PRHDT and CDR2 is FYEKMQ in the germline V gene (reference sequence). The V gene lost 5 bases and the J gene lost 5 bases, with 18 bases spanning the gap. The CDR3 here is CASSQSGAGRETQYF. Written as DNA, the CDR3 is TGTGCCAGCAGCCAATCCGGGGCAGGTCGGGAGACCCAGTACTTC.

The CDR3 region is CASSLYGSGTQAQYF. The CDR3 DNA is TGTGCCAGCAGCTTATACGGGTCCGGGACGCAAGCCCAGTACTTC. The chain uses TRBV13 and TRBJ2-5, with D tentatively TRBD1 or TRBD2 (5 bases each). Deletions cut 2 bases from V and 9 bases from J, with 19 bases between. CDR3 length: 15 residues. The germline gives CDR1 PRHDT, CDR2 FYEKMQ (reference sequence).

This clonotype turned up a few times. This chain uses TRBV14 with TRBJ1-2; 7 bases fit TRBD1. The CDR3 covers 17 residues. The germline gives CDR1 SGHDN, CDR2 FVKESK. With V trimmed by 4 bases and J by 1 base, 12 bases remained unmatched. CDR3 region: CASSPLTGTAFNYGYTF. DNA of the CDR3: TGTGCCAGCAGCCCCCTCACCGGGACAGCCTTTAACTATGGCTACACCTTC.

The chain couples TRBV9 to TRBJ1-2, with D possibly matching TRBD1 (5 bases). Germline CDR1 and CDR2: SGDLS and YYNGEE. The CDR3 contains 14 residues. V shed 1 base and J shed 4 bases, with 11 bases lying between them. The CDR3 region has the DNA TGTGCCAGCAGCGTACGCAGGGCGTCCTATGGCTACACCTTC. It translates to CASSVRRASYGYTF.

V and J are TRBV6-6 and TRBJ2-7; maybe TRBD1 (6 bases). This CDR3 comprises 14 residues. Germline CDR1 is MNHNY and CDR2 is SVGAGI (reference sequence). Trimming left V 5 bases short and J 0 bases short, with 11 bases between. DNA of the CDR3: TGTGCCAGCAGTCCCGGACAGACCTCCTACGAGCAGTACTTC. Residues: CASSPGQTSYEQYF.

The chain carries TRBV4-2 and TRBJ2-6, with D unclear. V was clipped by 0 bases and J by 1 base, with 7 bases between them. The CDR3 covers 16 residues. In germline, CDR1 is LGHNA, CDR2 YNFKEQ. The CDR3 loop reads CASSQDQGSGANVLTF. The DNA of the CDR3 is TGTGCCAGCAGCCAAGATCAAGGGTCTGGGGCCAACGTCCTGACTTTC.

The chain has TRBV5-6 and TRBJ1-2; 7 bases fit TRBD1. CDR3 length: 16 amino acids. Germline V lookup: CDR1 SGHDT, CDR2 YYEEEE. Germline trimming cut 0 bases from V and 2 bases from J; bases unmatched to any gene: 7. The CDR3 DNA reads TGTGCCAGCAGCTTGGGTGTAGGCAGGGGGAACTATGGCTACACCTTC. Amino acid sequence: CASSLGVGRGNYGYTF.

The gene calls are TRBV11-2 and TRBJ1-4, with D perhaps TRBD1 (5 bases). The CDR3 length is 14 residues. Per germline, CDR1 SGHAT and CDR2 FQNNGV. Trimming shortened V by 1 base and J by 9 bases, and 12 bases separated the two germline ends. CDR3 in amino acids: CASSLAGRVKKLFF. DNA of the CDR3: TGTGCCAGCAGCTTAGCGGGCAGGGTTAAAAAACTGTTTTTT.

The rearrangement joins TRBV4-1 to TRBJ1-5; the D is unclear. Germline assignment: CDR1 MGHRA and CDR2 YSYEKL. There are 16 residues in the CDR3. V lost 0 bases and J lost 7, with 16 bases in between. DNA for the CDR3: TGCGCCAGCAGCCAAGATAACACACACGGCACCCAGCCCCAGCATTTT. Its translation is CASSQDNTHGTQPQHF.

This rearrangement joins TRBV3-1 to TRBJ2-1; D is undetermined. The CDR3 covers 16 residues. V dropped 0 bases and J dropped 4 bases, with 13 bases sitting between them. Germline V CDR1 and CDR2: LGHDT, YNNKEL (reference sequence). The CDR3 bases are TGTGCCAGCAGCCAAGATATTGTCCTCTCTTACAATGAGCAGTTCTTC. As protein: CASSQDIVLSYNEQFF.

The chain joins TRBV4-2 to TRBJ2-5, with D hard to call. V lost 1 base and J lost 3, with 12 bases in between. Germline-derived CDR1 and CDR2 are LGHNA and YNFKEQ. The CDR3 runs 15 residues. CDR3 sequence (DNA): TGTGCCAGCAGCCAAGGGGCAGAGACGAAAGAGACCCAGTACTTC. Translating it yields CASSQGAETKETQYF.

The chain combines TRBV11-2 with TRBJ2-1, with D perhaps TRBD1 (6 bases). The V end was cut by 6 bases, the J end by 11 bases, with 23 bases between. This CDR3 comprises 15 residues. From germline, CDR1 is SGHAT and CDR2 FQNNGV. CDR3 DNA sequence: TGTGCCAGCAGTCCCGTTCGGACAAACAGGGCCCAGCAGTTCTTC. This codes for CASSPVRTNRAQQFF.

The chain employs TRBV9 and TRBJ2-4; TRBD1 is a possible D gene (6 bases). CDR1 and CDR2 from the germline V gene are SGDLS and YYNGEE. V lost 4 bases and J lost 1, with 12 bases in between. CDR3 size: 15 residues. The CDR3 loop reads CASSQAGAAKNIQYF. The CDR3 DNA reads as TGTGCCAGCAGCCAAGCAGGGGCCGCCAAAAACATTCAGTACTTC. Together with reference TRBV9 and TRBJ2-4, the CDR3 gives the full variable domain: DSGVTQTPKHLITATGQRVTLRCSPRSGDLSVYWYQQSLDQGLQFLIQYYNGEERAKGNILERFSAQQFPDLHSELNLSSLELGDSALYFCASSQAGAAKNIQYFGAGTRLSVL.

The V and J genes are TRBV20-1 and TRBJ1-1; a possible D gene is TRBD1 (5 bases). The CDR3 is made up of 12 amino acids. V was cut by 7 bases and J by 4 bases, with 13 bases left in between. Germline lookup yields CDR1 DFQATT and CDR2 SNEGSKA (reference sequence). Here the CDR3 DNA reads TGCAGTGTTGAGGGACCTGGCACTGAAGCTTTCTTT. Translating it yields CSVEGPGTEAFF.

The rearrangement links TRBV2 to TRBJ2-5, with 7 bases that match TRBD2. This CDR3 region has 12 residues. Unmatched junction bases numbered 0, after V lost 3 bases and J lost 5 bases. Germline CDR1 SNHLY, CDR2 FYNNEI. Here the CDR3 DNA reads TGTGCCAGCAGTGACGGGGGGGAGACCCAGTACTTC. Its protein product is CASSDGGETQYF.

V gene TRBV19 combines with J gene TRBJ1-5; D call uncertain. CDR3 length equals 16 residues. Germline assignment: CDR1 LNHDA and CDR2 SQIVND (reference sequence). With 6 bases removed from V and 0 bases from J, the gap between germline ends came to 15 bases. In nucleotides, the CDR3 is TGTGCCAGTAGCTCGGACCCTCCCAGTAGCAATCAGCCCCAGCATTTT. Translation gives CASSSDPPSSNQPQHF.

The chain uses TRBV7-9 and TRBJ2-1, with D possibly matching TRBD2 (6 bases). This CDR3 is built from 14 residues. Germline assignment: CDR1 SEHNR and CDR2 FQNEAQ (reference sequence). V lost 6 bases and J 3 bases, leaving 12 bases between the germline ends. The CDR3 sequence is CASRGREYYNEQFF. CDR3 in DNA: TGTGCCAGCAGGGGGCGGGAATACTACAATGAGCAGTTCTTC.

The chain joins TRBV19 to TRBJ1-2; D gene unclear. The CDR3 sequence is 15 residues long. Germline V CDR1 and CDR2: LNHDA, SQIVND (reference sequence). Trimming removed 4 bases at V and 2 bases at J, with 14 bases between. This chain's CDR3 is CASSTTADSNYGYTF. The CDR3 coding sequence is TGTGCCAGTAGTACCACGGCAGACTCCAACTATGGCTACACCTTC.

The chain couples TRBV2 to TRBJ2-5; TRBD1 matches at 12 bases. Per the germline V gene, CDR1 is SNHLY and CDR2 is FYNNEI. This CDR3 is 15 amino acids long. After removal of 9 bases from V and 4 bases from J, the junction contained 9 bases not matched to a gene. CDR3 DNA sequence: TGTGCCAGTCGCCGGGACAGGGGGCTTGGAGAGACCCAGTACTTC. Protein product: CASRRDRGLGETQYF.